What follows are 8 T cell receptor beta chains derived from one specimen sequenced in a study of T cells after yellow fever vaccination. TCRdb analysed the 5' RACE reads with MiXCR anew, one entry per CDR3 protein. Of some 350,000 distinct CDR3 sequences listed, roughly 4.3% were seen once; the top ten hold around 23%. The sample here was PBMCs, taken 5 days after the yellow fever booster vaccination. All receptors derive from a man aged 18-30 years who received the YFV17D yellow fever vaccine.

This chain connects TRBV12-3 or TRBV12-4 to TRBJ1-1; D call uncertain. There are 12 residues in the CDR3. The V end was cut by 6 bases, the J end by 1 base, with 6 bases between. CDR3 in DNA: TGTGCCAGCAGATCACAGAACACTGAAGCTTTCTTT. Translated: CASRSQNTEAFF.

This clonotype was recorded many times. V and J are TRBV6-4 and TRBJ2-3; 7 bases are a match to TRBD2. The germline gives CDR1 MRHNA, CDR2 SNTAGT. The CDR3 totals 14 residues. Trimming took 7 bases from V and 2 from J; bases not matched to a gene: 6. In DNA, the CDR3 is TGTGCCAGCAAACGGGGGGAACACACAGATACGCAGTATTTT. Encoded protein: CASKRGEHTDTQYF.

This clonotype was observed a handful of times. This rearrangement joins TRBV6-1 to TRBJ1-2, with TRBD1 identical over 7 bases. V dropped 11 bases and J dropped 1; count of bases not matched to a gene: 7. Germline values: CDR1 MNHNS, CDR2 SASEGT. This CDR3 spans 13 amino acids. CDR3 sequence: CAARDRINYGYTF. The CDR3 bases are TGTGCCGCCCGGGACAGAATTAACTATGGCTACACCTTC.

Notes on this clonotype: A junction end diverges from the germline sequence, so it may reflect a read error. This chain joins TRBV7-2 and TRBJ2-7; unclear D gene. CDR1 and CDR2 from the germline V gene are SGHTA and FQGNSA. CDR3 length: 11 amino acids. This CDR3 is CASSLSFEQYF. DNA for the CDR3: TGTGCCAGCAGCCTCTCCTTCGAGCAGTACTTC.

A few counts support this clonotype. The CDR3 nucleotides read TGCGCCAGCAGCCCCCGGGGACTAGCGGGGGGGGGGAATGAGCAGTTCTTC. This codes for CASSPRGLAGGGNEQFF. This chain links TRBV4-3 with TRBJ2-1, with 16 bases identical to TRBD2. The germline V gene has CDR1 LGHNA and CDR2 YSLEER. The ends lost 4 bases at V and 7 bases at J; junction bases unmatched: 7. The length of the CDR3 is 17 residues.

The sample holds a few counts of this clonotype. J is TRBJ2-7 and V is TRBV30; D is possibly TRBD1 (5 bases). Germline CDR1 reads GTSNPN; CDR2 reads SVGIG (reference sequence). The CDR3 is 11 amino acids. Trimming removed 7 bases from V and 4 bases from J, with 11 bases in between. The CDR3 coding sequence is TGTGCCTTGGCGACAGTTTACGAGCAGTACTTC. The encoded protein is CALATVYEQYF.

A few counts support this clonotype. The V gene is TRBV6-6, the J gene TRBJ2-2; D is perhaps TRBD1 or TRBD2 (5 bases each). The germline V gene encodes CDR1 MNHNY and CDR2 SVGAGI (reference sequence). The V end was cut by 7 bases, the J end by 3 bases, with 15 bases between. The CDR3 loop spans 15 amino acids. This CDR3 is CASNWKGPHTGELFF. CDR3 in DNA: TGTGCCAGCAACTGGAAGGGACCTCACACCGGGGAGCTGTTTTTT.

This clonotype was picked up one time. A read error may account for a junction end that differs from germline. The rearrangement joins TRBV6-5 to TRBJ2-5; no clear D gene. The CDR3 spans 16 residues. Per germline, CDR1 MNHEY and CDR2 SVGAGI. The DNA for the CDR3 is TGTGCCAGCAGTTACTCCTACGGGCGTTCCCAAGAGACCCACTACTTC. The encoded protein is CASSYSYGRSQETHYF.